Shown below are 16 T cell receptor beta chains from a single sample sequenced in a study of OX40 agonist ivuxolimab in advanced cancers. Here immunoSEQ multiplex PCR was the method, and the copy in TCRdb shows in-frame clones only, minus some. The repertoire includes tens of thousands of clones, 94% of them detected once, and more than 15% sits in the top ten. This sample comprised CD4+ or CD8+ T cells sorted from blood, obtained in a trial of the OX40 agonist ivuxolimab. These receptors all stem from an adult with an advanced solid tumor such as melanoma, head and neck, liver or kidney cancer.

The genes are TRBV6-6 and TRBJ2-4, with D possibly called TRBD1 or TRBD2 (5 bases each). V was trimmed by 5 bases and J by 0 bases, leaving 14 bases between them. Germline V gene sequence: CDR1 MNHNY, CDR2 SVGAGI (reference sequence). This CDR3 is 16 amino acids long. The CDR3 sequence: CASSPEGRLAKNIQYF. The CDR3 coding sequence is TGTGCCAGCAGTCCCGAGGGACGGCTAGCCAAAAACATTCAGTACTTC.

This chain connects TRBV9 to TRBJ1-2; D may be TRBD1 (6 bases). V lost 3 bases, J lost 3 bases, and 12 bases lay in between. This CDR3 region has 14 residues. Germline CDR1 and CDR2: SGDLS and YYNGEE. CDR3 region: CASSAPTGHYGYTF. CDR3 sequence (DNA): TGTGCCAGCAGCGCCCCGACAGGCCACTATGGCTACACCTTC.

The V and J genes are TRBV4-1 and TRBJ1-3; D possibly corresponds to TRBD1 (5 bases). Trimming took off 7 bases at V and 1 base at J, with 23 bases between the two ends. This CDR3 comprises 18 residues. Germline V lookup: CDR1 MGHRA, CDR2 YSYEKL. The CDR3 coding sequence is TGCGCCAGCACCAAAGTCGTGGGAGGGGAGGGATCTGGAAACACCATATATTTT. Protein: CASTKVVGGEGSGNTIYF.

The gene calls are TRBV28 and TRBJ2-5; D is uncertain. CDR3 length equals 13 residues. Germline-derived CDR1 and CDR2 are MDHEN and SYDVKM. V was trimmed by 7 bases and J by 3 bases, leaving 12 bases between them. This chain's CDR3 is CASTGRSKETQYF. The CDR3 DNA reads TGTGCCAGCACCGGACGGTCAAAAGAGACCCAGTACTTC. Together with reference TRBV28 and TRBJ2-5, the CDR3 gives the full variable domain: DVKVTQSSRYLVKRTGEKVFLECVQDMDHENMFWYRQDPGLGLRLIYFSYDVKMKEKGDIPEGYSVSREKKERFSLILESASTNQTSMYLCASTGRSKETQYFGPGTRLLVL.

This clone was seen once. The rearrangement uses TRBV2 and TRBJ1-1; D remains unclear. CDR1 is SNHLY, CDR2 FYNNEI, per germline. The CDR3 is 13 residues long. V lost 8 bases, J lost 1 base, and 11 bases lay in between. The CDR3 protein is CASEAYPNTEAFF. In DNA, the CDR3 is TGTGCCAGCGAGGCGTATCCGAACACTGAAGCTTTCTTT.

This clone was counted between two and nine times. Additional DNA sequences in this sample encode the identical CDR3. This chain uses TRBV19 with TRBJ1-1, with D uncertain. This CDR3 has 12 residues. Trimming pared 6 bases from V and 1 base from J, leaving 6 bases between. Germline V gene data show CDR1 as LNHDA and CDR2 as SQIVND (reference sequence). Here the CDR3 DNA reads TGTGCCAGTAGCCGGGGGAACACTGAAGCTTTCTTT. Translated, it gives CASSRGNTEAFF.

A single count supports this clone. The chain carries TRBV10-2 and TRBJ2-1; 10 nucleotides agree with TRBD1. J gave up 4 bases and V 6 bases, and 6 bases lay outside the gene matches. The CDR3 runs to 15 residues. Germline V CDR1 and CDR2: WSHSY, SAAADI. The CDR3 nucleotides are TGCGCCAGCAGAGGAGGGACAGGGGTTTACAATGAGCAGTTCTTC. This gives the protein CASRGGTGVYNEQFF.

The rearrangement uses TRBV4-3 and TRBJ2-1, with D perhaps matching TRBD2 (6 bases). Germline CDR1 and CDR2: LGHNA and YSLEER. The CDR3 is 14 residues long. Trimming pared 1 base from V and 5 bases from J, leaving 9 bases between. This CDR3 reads CASSQVGGDNEQFF. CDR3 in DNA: TGCGCCAGCAGCCAAGTCGGAGGGGACAATGAGCAGTTCTTC.

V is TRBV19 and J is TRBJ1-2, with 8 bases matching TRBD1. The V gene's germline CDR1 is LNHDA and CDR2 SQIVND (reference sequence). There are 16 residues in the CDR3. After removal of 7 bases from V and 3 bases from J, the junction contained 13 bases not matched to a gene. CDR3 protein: CASKRTGGQYDYGYTF. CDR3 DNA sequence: TGTGCCAGTAAAAGAACAGGGGGACAATATGACTATGGCTACACCTTC.

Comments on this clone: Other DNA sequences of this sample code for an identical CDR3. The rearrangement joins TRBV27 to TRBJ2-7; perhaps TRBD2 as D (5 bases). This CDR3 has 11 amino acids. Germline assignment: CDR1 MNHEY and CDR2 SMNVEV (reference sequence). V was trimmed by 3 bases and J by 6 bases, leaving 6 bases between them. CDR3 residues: CASSFRGEQYF. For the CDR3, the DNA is TGTGCCAGCAGTTTCCGGGGCGAGCAGTACTTC.

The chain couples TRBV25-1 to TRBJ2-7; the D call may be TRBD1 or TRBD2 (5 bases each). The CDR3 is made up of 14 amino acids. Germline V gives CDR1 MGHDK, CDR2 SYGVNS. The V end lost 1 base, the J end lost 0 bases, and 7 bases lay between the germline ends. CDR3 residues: CASSEWDGSYEQYF. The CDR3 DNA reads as TGTGCCAGCAGTGAATGGGACGGCTCCTACGAGCAGTACTTC.

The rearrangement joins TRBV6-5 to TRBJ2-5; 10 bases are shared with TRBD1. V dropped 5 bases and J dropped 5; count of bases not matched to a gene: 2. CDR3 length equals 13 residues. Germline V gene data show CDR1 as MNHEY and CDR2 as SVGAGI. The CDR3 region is CASSRTGGETQYF. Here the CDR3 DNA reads TGTGCCAGCAGTAGGACAGGGGGGGAGACCCAGTACTTC.

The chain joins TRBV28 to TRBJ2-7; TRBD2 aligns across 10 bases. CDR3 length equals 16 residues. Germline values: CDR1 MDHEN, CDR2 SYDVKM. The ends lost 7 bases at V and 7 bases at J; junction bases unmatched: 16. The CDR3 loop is CASTTLGASGSREQYF. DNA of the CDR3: TGTGCCAGCACTACTCTCGGGGCTAGCGGGAGCAGAGAGCAGTACTTC.

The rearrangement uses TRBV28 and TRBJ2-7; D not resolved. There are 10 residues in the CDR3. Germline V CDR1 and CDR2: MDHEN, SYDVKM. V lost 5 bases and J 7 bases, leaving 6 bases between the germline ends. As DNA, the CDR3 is TGTGCCAGCAGTCGTCGGGAGCAGTACTTC. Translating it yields CASSRREQYF.

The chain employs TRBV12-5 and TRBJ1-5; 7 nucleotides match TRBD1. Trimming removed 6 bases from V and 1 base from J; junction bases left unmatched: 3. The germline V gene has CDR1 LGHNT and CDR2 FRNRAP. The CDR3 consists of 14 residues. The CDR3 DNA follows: TGTGCTAGTGGCAAGGACAGGAGCAATCAGCCCCAGCATTTT. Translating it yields CASGKDRSNQPQHF. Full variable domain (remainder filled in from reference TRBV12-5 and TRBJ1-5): DARVTQTPRHKVTEMGQEVTMRCQPILGHNTVFWYRQTMMQGLELLAYFRNRAPLDDSGMPKDRFSAEMPDATLATLKIQPSEPRDSAVYFCASGKDRSNQPQHFGDGTRLSIL.

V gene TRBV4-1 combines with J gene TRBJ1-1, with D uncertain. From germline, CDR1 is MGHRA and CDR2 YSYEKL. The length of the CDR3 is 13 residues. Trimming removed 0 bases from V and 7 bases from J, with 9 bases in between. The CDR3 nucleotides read TGCGCCAGCAGCCAAGATATTGCGGGTGAAGCTTTCTTT. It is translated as CASSQDIAGEAFF.